This T cell receptor beta chain originates from a study of early T cells in non-severe SARS-CoV-2 infection. Study-wide context: Chains were unpaired, as sequencing was done on bulk RNA from unsorted whole blood.

The germline CDR1 and CDR2 sequences are ENHRY and SYGVKD. V gave up 2 bases and J gave up 9 bases, with 15 bases separating them. This CDR3 region has 14 residues. TCRdb passed the 5' RACE reads through MiXCR, listing each CDR3 protein once. The profile covers roughly 90,000 distinct CDR3 sequences, with 14% appearing a single time and under 7.5% taken by the ten largest. This clonotype was detected ten times or more. Sequenced input: whole blood. This clonotype was sampled from an adult who was a healthcare worker with PCR-confirmed SARS-CoV-2 infection or an uninfected control (not recorded which). The J gene is TRBJ2-3, the V gene TRBV10-3; TRBD2 is a possible D gene (5 bases). This CDR3 reads CAISERAAADTQYF. The CDR3 nucleotides are TGTGCCATCAGTGAGCGAGCGGCGGCCGACACGCAGTATTTT.